This T cell receptor (beta chain) was found in a study of T cell responses to AZD1222 COVID-19 vaccine. Study-wide points: Spike-spanning, vaccine-associated CD4 TCRs were dominant at 160-218 and 743-854. The donor group comprised mostly white British people and more females; the analysis possibly underestimated clonal diversity. The study identified only five to seven AZD1222 recipients as seropositive at baseline.

A note on this clone: Its antigen is not known.

Trimming removed 8 bases at V and 0 bases at J, with 11 bases between. The CDR3 runs to 13 residues. Germline V gives CDR1 LNHNV, CDR2 YYDKDF (reference sequence). Produced via immunoSEQ multiplex PCR; TCRdb's table is partial and in-frame only. The sample carries nearly 110,000 clones, 90% recorded once. The material sequenced was peripheral blood, taken 28 days after the second AZD1222 dose. This TCR was sampled from an adult who received the AZD1222 COVID-19 vaccine. The rearrangement uses TRBV15 and TRBJ2-7, with D perhaps TRBD1 (6 bases). The DNA of the CDR3 is TGTGCCACCCGAGACAGGCCCTCCTACGAGCAGTACTTC. It encodes CATRDRPSYEQYF.